This T cell receptor beta chain was sequenced for a study of blood T cell repertoires in COVID-19. The overall study: The United States, Italy and Spain were the sources of the acute and convalescent COVID-19 samples. Sources were T cells, B-cell-depleted T cells, or PBMCs; the material itself was cDNA or gDNA.

From germline, CDR1 is GTSNPN and CDR2 SVGIG (reference sequence). CDR3 length equals 15 residues. The V and J ends lost 6 bases and 8 bases, in that order; junction bases with no gene match: 16. TCRdb's table, derived via immunoSEQ multiplex PCR, lists solely in-frame clones and lacks some. The repertoire consists of about 140,000 clones, with 76% occurring once and the leading ten covering 3.5% to 5%. Sample: peripheral blood. The clonotype comes from an elderly woman with active or convalescent COVID-19. V is TRBV30 and J is TRBJ2-1, with TRBD2 identical over 7 bases. CDR3 region: CACQGMREAGYEQFF. As DNA, the CDR3 is TGTGCCTGTCAGGGAATGAGGGAAGCGGGGTATGAGCAGTTCTTC.